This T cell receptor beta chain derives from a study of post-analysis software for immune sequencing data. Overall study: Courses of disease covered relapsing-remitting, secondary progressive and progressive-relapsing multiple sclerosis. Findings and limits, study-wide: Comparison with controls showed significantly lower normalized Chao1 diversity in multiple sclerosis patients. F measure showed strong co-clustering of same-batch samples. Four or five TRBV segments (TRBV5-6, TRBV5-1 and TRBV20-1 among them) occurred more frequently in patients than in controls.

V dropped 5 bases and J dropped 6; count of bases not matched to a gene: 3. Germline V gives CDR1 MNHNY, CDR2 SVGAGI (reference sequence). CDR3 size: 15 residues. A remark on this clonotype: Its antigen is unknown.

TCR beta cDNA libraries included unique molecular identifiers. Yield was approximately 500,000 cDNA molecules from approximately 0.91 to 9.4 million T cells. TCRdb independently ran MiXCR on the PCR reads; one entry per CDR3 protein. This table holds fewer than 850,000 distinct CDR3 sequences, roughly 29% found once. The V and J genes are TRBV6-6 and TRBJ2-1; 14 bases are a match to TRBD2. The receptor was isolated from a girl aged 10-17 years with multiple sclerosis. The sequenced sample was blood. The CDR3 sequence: CASSMTSGRANEQFF. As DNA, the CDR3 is TGTGCCAGCAGTATGACTAGCGGGAGGGCCAATGAGCAGTTCTTC.